These T cell receptor beta chains were read from a single sample in a study of early T cells in non-severe SARS-CoV-2 infection. TCRdb processed the 5' RACE reads anew with MiXCR; each CDR3 protein has one entry. The sample consists of 52,000 or so distinct CDR3 sequences, around 12% of them appearing once. The sequenced material came from whole blood. These TCRs come from an adult who was a healthcare worker with PCR-confirmed SARS-CoV-2 infection or an uninfected control (not recorded which). CDR3s include the opening cysteine and the closing phenylalanine or tryptophan. Fields, in order: clone size, J gene, V gene, D gene, CDR3 protein, CDR3 DNA. The D gene is left open where the match is weak. Size is omitted from some rows. Given values are once, few, many or a class for expanded clones.

clone_size: NA; j_call: TRBJ1-3; v_call: TRBV9; d_call: TRBD1; cdr3_aa: CASSVVPSSKGQASSGNTIYF; cdr3_nt: TGTGCCAGCAGCGTAGTCCCCTCGTCGAAGGGACAGGCAAGCTCTGGAAACACCATATATTTT
clone_size: NA; j_call: TRBJ2-7; v_call: TRBV5-1; d_call: TRBD1; cdr3_aa: CASSLEGTGLPYEQYF; cdr3_nt: TGCGCCAGCAGCTTGGAAGGGACAGGGTTGCCCTACGAGCAGTACTTC
clone_size: many; j_call: TRBJ1-2; v_call: TRBV6-1; d_call: NA; cdr3_aa: CASSEAGQLYGYTF; cdr3_nt: TGTGCCAGCAGTGAAGCCGGACAGCTCTATGGCTACACCTTC
clone_size: few; j_call: TRBJ1-1; v_call: TRBV6-5; d_call: NA; cdr3_aa: CASSPGRGGRLGTEAFF; cdr3_nt: TGTGCCAGCAGTCCTGGAAGGGGGGGGCGTCTGGGCACTGAAGCTTTCTTT
clone_size: few; j_call: TRBJ2-1; v_call: TRBV7-3; d_call: TRBD2; cdr3_aa: CASSFGASGRVGWNEQFF; cdr3_nt: TGTGCCAGCAGCTTCGGGGCTAGCGGTAGGGTTGGATGGAATGAGCAGTTCTTC
clone_size: NA; j_call: TRBJ2-2; v_call: TRBV7-9; d_call: NA; cdr3_aa: CATSPDSTGELFF; cdr3_nt: TGTGCCACCTCCCCGGACAGCACCGGGGAGCTGTTTTTT
clone_size: NA; j_call: TRBJ1-5; v_call: TRBV7-2; d_call: TRBD1; cdr3_aa: CASSWDRGHQPQHF; cdr3_nt: TGTGCCAGCAGTTGGGACAGGGGGCATCAGCCCCAGCATTTT
clone_size: many; j_call: TRBJ1-2; v_call: TRBV28; d_call: NA; cdr3_aa: CASIEDIGNYGYTF; cdr3_nt: TGTGCCAGCATAGAGGACATTGGGAACTATGGCTACACCTTC
clone_size: few; j_call: TRBJ1-2; v_call: TRBV20-1; d_call: TRBD1; cdr3_aa: CSARPGTGAPNYGYTF; cdr3_nt: TGCAGTGCTCGTCCCGGGACAGGGGCCCCTAACTATGGCTACACCTTC
clone_size: many; j_call: TRBJ1-5; v_call: TRBV6-1; d_call: NA; cdr3_aa: CASTDGWGRSNQPQHF; cdr3_nt: TGTGCCAGCACCGACGGATGGGGGAGAAGCAATCAGCCCCAGCATTTT
clone_size: NA; j_call: TRBJ2-1; v_call: TRBV12-3/TRBV12-4; d_call: TRBD2; cdr3_aa: CASTPRRGGYEQFF; cdr3_nt: TGTGCCAGCACCCCCCGGCGGGGGGGCTATGAGCAGTTCTTC
clone_size: NA; j_call: TRBJ2-1; v_call: TRBV7-8; d_call: TRBD1; cdr3_aa: CASSSRNPGAQGVEQFF; cdr3_nt: TGTGCCAGCAGCTCACGAAATCCCGGGGCTCAGGGGGTTGAGCAGTTCTTC
clone_size: NA; j_call: TRBJ2-7; v_call: TRBV3-1; d_call: NA; cdr3_aa: CASNRRGVYEQYF; cdr3_nt: TGTGCCAGCAACCGCAGGGGAGTCTACGAGCAGTACTTC
clone_size: many; j_call: TRBJ2-1; v_call: TRBV7-2; d_call: NA; cdr3_aa: CASSSPAFRGAYNEQFF; cdr3_nt: TGTGCCAGCAGCTCTCCCGCTTTCCGGGGCGCCTACAATGAGCAGTTCTTC
clone_size: NA; j_call: TRBJ1-1; v_call: TRBV12-3/TRBV12-4; d_call: TRBD1; cdr3_aa: CASRPVGGQGTTEAFF; cdr3_nt: TGTGCCAGCAGACCCGTAGGTGGACAGGGGACCACTGAAGCTTTCTTT
clone_size: few; j_call: TRBJ2-2; v_call: TRBV4-3; d_call: NA; cdr3_aa: CASGEEWTGELFF; cdr3_nt: TGCGCCAGCGGGGAGGAGTGGACCGGGGAGCTGTTTTTT
clone_size: few; j_call: TRBJ1-1; v_call: TRBV5-1; d_call: NA; cdr3_aa: CASSLEWGTEAFF; cdr3_nt: TGCGCCAGCAGCTTGGAATGGGGAACTGAAGCTTTCTTT
clone_size: many; j_call: TRBJ2-3; v_call: TRBV11-2; d_call: NA; cdr3_aa: CASSAIFRRHTQYF; cdr3_nt: TGTGCCAGCAGCGCCATTTTCAGAAGGCATACGCAGTATTTT
clone_size: NA; j_call: TRBJ2-5; v_call: TRBV3-1; d_call: NA; cdr3_aa: CASSRTAQETQYF; cdr3_nt: TGTGCCAGCAGCCGGACAGCTCAAGAGACCCAGTACTTC
clone_size: few; j_call: TRBJ1-2; v_call: TRBV11-3; d_call: NA; cdr3_aa: CASSLGTVNYTF; cdr3_nt: TGTGCCAGCAGCTTAGGAACCGTCAACTACACCTTC
clone_size: few; j_call: TRBJ2-6; v_call: TRBV11-2; d_call: TRBD1; cdr3_aa: CASSFDRVPGANVLTF; cdr3_nt: TGTGCCAGCAGCTTCGACAGGGTCCCTGGGGCCAACGTCCTGACTTTC
clone_size: NA; j_call: TRBJ1-3; v_call: TRBV6-5; d_call: NA; cdr3_aa: CASSYSTSRFGNTIYF; cdr3_nt: TGTGCCAGCAGTTACTCGACATCCAGGTTCGGAAACACCATATATTTT
clone_size: NA; j_call: TRBJ1-4; v_call: TRBV6-1; d_call: TRBD1; cdr3_aa: CASSGRGQITTNEKLFF; cdr3_nt: TGTGCCAGCAGTGGTCGGGGACAGATTACAACTAATGAAAAACTGTTTTTT
clone_size: many; j_call: TRBJ2-1; v_call: TRBV28; d_call: TRBD2; cdr3_aa: CASLGTSTYNEQFF; cdr3_nt: TGTGCCAGCCTCGGGACTAGCACGTACAATGAGCAGTTCTTC
clone_size: many; j_call: TRBJ2-1; v_call: TRBV5-1; d_call: TRBD2; cdr3_aa: CASSVGPSGADNEQFF; cdr3_nt: TGCGCCAGCAGCGTTGGGCCTAGCGGGGCGGACAATGAGCAGTTCTTC
clone_size: few; j_call: TRBJ1-2; v_call: TRBV4-1; d_call: NA; cdr3_aa: CASSQERGGYGYTF; cdr3_nt: TGCGCCAGCAGCCAAGAACGAGGTGGCTATGGCTACACCTTC
clone_size: NA; j_call: TRBJ2-5; v_call: TRBV4-3; d_call: TRBD2; cdr3_aa: CASSQERGGQETQYF; cdr3_nt: TGCGCCAGCAGCCAAGAGCGGGGGGGCCAAGAGACCCAGTACTTC
clone_size: few; j_call: TRBJ2-7; v_call: TRBV20-1; d_call: TRBD2; cdr3_aa: CSARRASGGAGEQYF; cdr3_nt: TGCAGTGCTAGACGGGCTAGCGGGGGGGCCGGCGAGCAGTACTTC
clone_size: few; j_call: TRBJ2-7; v_call: TRBV6-9; d_call: NA; cdr3_aa: CASSVHEQYF; cdr3_nt: TGTGCCAGCAGTGTCCACGAGCAGTACTTC
clone_size: many; j_call: TRBJ1-2; v_call: TRBV18; d_call: TRBD1; cdr3_aa: CASSPSLGQGIYGYTF; cdr3_nt: TGTGCCAGCTCACCTTCCCTCGGACAGGGGATATATGGCTACACCTTC
clone_size: many; j_call: TRBJ2-7; v_call: TRBV10-3; d_call: NA; cdr3_aa: CAISGFGAYEQYF; cdr3_nt: TGTGCCATCAGTGGATTCGGGGCCTACGAGCAGTACTTC
clone_size: NA; j_call: TRBJ1-2; v_call: TRBV11-2; d_call: NA; cdr3_aa: CASSLGAQAYGYTF; cdr3_nt: TGTGCCAGCAGCTTAGGGGCCCAGGCATATGGCTACACCTTC
clone_size: few; j_call: TRBJ1-5; v_call: TRBV2; d_call: TRBD1; cdr3_aa: CASSDRGLSNQPQHF; cdr3_nt: TGTGCCAGCAGTGACAGGGGGCTAAGCAATCAGCCCCAGCATTTT
clone_size: many; j_call: TRBJ2-7; v_call: TRBV4-2; d_call: NA; cdr3_aa: CASSQVPIIEQYF; cdr3_nt: TGTGCCAGCAGCCAAGTCCCAATCATCGAGCAGTACTTC
clone_size: many; j_call: TRBJ2-7; v_call: TRBV12-3/TRBV12-4; d_call: NA; cdr3_aa: CASSLGAGAHEQYF; cdr3_nt: TGTGCCAGCAGTTTGGGCGCGGGGGCCCACGAGCAGTACTTC
clone_size: many; j_call: TRBJ2-7; v_call: TRBV12-3/TRBV12-4; d_call: TRBD1; cdr3_aa: CASSSGQGAYEQYF; cdr3_nt: TGTGCCAGCAGTTCGGGACAGGGGGCTTACGAGCAGTACTTC
clone_size: few; j_call: TRBJ1-1; v_call: TRBV7-9; d_call: TRBD1; cdr3_aa: CASADRGANTEAFF; cdr3_nt: TGTGCCAGCGCCGACAGGGGGGCGAACACTGAAGCTTTCTTT
clone_size: NA; j_call: TRBJ1-1; v_call: TRBV29-1; d_call: TRBD1; cdr3_aa: CSAAQGARTEAFF; cdr3_nt: TGCAGCGCCGCACAGGGGGCAAGGACTGAAGCTTTCTTT
clone_size: NA; j_call: TRBJ2-1; v_call: TRBV7-8; d_call: NA; cdr3_aa: CASTSSRFSGLNEQFF; cdr3_nt: TGTGCCAGCACCTCTAGTCGATTCAGCGGCCTTAATGAGCAGTTCTTC
clone_size: few; j_call: TRBJ2-7; v_call: TRBV18; d_call: NA; cdr3_aa: CASSPEGLLVPYEQYF; cdr3_nt: TGTGCCAGCTCACCGGAGGGACTTCTCGTACCCTACGAGCAGTACTTC
clone_size: many; j_call: TRBJ1-1; v_call: TRBV5-5; d_call: NA; cdr3_aa: CASSSQVRMNTEAFF; cdr3_nt: TGTGCCAGCAGCTCGCAAGTTCGGATGAACACTGAAGCTTTCTTT
clone_size: few; j_call: TRBJ2-1; v_call: TRBV28; d_call: NA; cdr3_aa: CASSQGGTSEVF; cdr3_nt: TGTGCCAGCAGTCAGGGGGGGACCTCGGAGGTCTTC
clone_size: few; j_call: TRBJ2-5; v_call: TRBV7-7; d_call: TRBD1; cdr3_aa: CASSLGDRDSETQYF; cdr3_nt: TGTGCTAGCAGCTTAGGAGACCGGGACAGTGAGACCCAGTACTTC
clone_size: few; j_call: TRBJ2-3; v_call: TRBV11-3; d_call: NA; cdr3_aa: CASSFGTGGPETDTQYF; cdr3_nt: TGTGCCAGCAGCTTTGGGACCGGGGGGCCGGAAACAGATACGCAGTATTTT
clone_size: NA; j_call: TRBJ2-5; v_call: TRBV27; d_call: NA; cdr3_aa: CASSLWGRETQYF; cdr3_nt: TGTGCCAGCAGTTTATGGGGGCGGGAGACCCAGTACTTC
clone_size: few; j_call: TRBJ1-6; v_call: TRBV19; d_call: NA; cdr3_aa: CASSDRGGPNSPLHF; cdr3_nt: TGTGCCAGTAGTGATAGAGGCGGGCCAAATTCACCCCTCCACTTT
clone_size: few; j_call: TRBJ1-1; v_call: TRBV5-1; d_call: NA; cdr3_aa: CATKRQGMNTEAFF; cdr3_nt: TGCGCCACCAAACGGCAGGGGATGAACACTGAAGCTTTCTTT
clone_size: NA; j_call: TRBJ2-5; v_call: TRBV5-4; d_call: NA; cdr3_aa: CASSLRDRPSQTQYF; cdr3_nt: TGTGCCAGCAGCTTGCGGGACCGCCCATCACAGACCCAGTACTTC
clone_size: NA; j_call: TRBJ1-2; v_call: TRBV2; d_call: TRBD1; cdr3_aa: CASGQGKPPNYGYTF; cdr3_nt: TGTGCCAGTGGACAGGGCAAACCCCCTAACTATGGCTACACCTTC
clone_size: few; j_call: TRBJ2-7; v_call: TRBV6-6; d_call: NA; cdr3_aa: CASTNPGTGPYEQYF; cdr3_nt: TGTGCCAGCACCAACCCGGGGACTGGCCCCTACGAGCAGTACTTC
clone_size: NA; j_call: TRBJ2-5; v_call: TRBV9; d_call: TRBD2; cdr3_aa: CASSVRASGGEETQYF; cdr3_nt: TGTGCCAGCAGCGTACGGGCTAGCGGGGGTGAAGAGACCCAGTACTTC
clone_size: many; j_call: TRBJ2-3; v_call: TRBV10-3; d_call: NA; cdr3_aa: CASRPPRGSDTQYF; cdr3_nt: TGTGCCAGCCGACCTCCCCGGGGGTCAGATACGCAGTATTTT
clone_size: few; j_call: TRBJ2-5; v_call: TRBV29-1; d_call: TRBD1; cdr3_aa: CSVDPDRGGTQYF; cdr3_nt: TGCAGCGTTGACCCCGACAGGGGCGGGACCCAGTACTTC
clone_size: NA; j_call: TRBJ2-1; v_call: TRBV7-9; d_call: NA; cdr3_aa: CASSWVNNEQFF; cdr3_nt: TGTGCCAGCAGCTGGGTGAACAATGAGCAGTTCTTC
clone_size: NA; j_call: TRBJ2-1; v_call: TRBV2; d_call: TRBD2; cdr3_aa: CASSGGGNEQFF; cdr3_nt: TGTGCCAGCAGTGGGGGGGGCAATGAGCAGTTCTTC